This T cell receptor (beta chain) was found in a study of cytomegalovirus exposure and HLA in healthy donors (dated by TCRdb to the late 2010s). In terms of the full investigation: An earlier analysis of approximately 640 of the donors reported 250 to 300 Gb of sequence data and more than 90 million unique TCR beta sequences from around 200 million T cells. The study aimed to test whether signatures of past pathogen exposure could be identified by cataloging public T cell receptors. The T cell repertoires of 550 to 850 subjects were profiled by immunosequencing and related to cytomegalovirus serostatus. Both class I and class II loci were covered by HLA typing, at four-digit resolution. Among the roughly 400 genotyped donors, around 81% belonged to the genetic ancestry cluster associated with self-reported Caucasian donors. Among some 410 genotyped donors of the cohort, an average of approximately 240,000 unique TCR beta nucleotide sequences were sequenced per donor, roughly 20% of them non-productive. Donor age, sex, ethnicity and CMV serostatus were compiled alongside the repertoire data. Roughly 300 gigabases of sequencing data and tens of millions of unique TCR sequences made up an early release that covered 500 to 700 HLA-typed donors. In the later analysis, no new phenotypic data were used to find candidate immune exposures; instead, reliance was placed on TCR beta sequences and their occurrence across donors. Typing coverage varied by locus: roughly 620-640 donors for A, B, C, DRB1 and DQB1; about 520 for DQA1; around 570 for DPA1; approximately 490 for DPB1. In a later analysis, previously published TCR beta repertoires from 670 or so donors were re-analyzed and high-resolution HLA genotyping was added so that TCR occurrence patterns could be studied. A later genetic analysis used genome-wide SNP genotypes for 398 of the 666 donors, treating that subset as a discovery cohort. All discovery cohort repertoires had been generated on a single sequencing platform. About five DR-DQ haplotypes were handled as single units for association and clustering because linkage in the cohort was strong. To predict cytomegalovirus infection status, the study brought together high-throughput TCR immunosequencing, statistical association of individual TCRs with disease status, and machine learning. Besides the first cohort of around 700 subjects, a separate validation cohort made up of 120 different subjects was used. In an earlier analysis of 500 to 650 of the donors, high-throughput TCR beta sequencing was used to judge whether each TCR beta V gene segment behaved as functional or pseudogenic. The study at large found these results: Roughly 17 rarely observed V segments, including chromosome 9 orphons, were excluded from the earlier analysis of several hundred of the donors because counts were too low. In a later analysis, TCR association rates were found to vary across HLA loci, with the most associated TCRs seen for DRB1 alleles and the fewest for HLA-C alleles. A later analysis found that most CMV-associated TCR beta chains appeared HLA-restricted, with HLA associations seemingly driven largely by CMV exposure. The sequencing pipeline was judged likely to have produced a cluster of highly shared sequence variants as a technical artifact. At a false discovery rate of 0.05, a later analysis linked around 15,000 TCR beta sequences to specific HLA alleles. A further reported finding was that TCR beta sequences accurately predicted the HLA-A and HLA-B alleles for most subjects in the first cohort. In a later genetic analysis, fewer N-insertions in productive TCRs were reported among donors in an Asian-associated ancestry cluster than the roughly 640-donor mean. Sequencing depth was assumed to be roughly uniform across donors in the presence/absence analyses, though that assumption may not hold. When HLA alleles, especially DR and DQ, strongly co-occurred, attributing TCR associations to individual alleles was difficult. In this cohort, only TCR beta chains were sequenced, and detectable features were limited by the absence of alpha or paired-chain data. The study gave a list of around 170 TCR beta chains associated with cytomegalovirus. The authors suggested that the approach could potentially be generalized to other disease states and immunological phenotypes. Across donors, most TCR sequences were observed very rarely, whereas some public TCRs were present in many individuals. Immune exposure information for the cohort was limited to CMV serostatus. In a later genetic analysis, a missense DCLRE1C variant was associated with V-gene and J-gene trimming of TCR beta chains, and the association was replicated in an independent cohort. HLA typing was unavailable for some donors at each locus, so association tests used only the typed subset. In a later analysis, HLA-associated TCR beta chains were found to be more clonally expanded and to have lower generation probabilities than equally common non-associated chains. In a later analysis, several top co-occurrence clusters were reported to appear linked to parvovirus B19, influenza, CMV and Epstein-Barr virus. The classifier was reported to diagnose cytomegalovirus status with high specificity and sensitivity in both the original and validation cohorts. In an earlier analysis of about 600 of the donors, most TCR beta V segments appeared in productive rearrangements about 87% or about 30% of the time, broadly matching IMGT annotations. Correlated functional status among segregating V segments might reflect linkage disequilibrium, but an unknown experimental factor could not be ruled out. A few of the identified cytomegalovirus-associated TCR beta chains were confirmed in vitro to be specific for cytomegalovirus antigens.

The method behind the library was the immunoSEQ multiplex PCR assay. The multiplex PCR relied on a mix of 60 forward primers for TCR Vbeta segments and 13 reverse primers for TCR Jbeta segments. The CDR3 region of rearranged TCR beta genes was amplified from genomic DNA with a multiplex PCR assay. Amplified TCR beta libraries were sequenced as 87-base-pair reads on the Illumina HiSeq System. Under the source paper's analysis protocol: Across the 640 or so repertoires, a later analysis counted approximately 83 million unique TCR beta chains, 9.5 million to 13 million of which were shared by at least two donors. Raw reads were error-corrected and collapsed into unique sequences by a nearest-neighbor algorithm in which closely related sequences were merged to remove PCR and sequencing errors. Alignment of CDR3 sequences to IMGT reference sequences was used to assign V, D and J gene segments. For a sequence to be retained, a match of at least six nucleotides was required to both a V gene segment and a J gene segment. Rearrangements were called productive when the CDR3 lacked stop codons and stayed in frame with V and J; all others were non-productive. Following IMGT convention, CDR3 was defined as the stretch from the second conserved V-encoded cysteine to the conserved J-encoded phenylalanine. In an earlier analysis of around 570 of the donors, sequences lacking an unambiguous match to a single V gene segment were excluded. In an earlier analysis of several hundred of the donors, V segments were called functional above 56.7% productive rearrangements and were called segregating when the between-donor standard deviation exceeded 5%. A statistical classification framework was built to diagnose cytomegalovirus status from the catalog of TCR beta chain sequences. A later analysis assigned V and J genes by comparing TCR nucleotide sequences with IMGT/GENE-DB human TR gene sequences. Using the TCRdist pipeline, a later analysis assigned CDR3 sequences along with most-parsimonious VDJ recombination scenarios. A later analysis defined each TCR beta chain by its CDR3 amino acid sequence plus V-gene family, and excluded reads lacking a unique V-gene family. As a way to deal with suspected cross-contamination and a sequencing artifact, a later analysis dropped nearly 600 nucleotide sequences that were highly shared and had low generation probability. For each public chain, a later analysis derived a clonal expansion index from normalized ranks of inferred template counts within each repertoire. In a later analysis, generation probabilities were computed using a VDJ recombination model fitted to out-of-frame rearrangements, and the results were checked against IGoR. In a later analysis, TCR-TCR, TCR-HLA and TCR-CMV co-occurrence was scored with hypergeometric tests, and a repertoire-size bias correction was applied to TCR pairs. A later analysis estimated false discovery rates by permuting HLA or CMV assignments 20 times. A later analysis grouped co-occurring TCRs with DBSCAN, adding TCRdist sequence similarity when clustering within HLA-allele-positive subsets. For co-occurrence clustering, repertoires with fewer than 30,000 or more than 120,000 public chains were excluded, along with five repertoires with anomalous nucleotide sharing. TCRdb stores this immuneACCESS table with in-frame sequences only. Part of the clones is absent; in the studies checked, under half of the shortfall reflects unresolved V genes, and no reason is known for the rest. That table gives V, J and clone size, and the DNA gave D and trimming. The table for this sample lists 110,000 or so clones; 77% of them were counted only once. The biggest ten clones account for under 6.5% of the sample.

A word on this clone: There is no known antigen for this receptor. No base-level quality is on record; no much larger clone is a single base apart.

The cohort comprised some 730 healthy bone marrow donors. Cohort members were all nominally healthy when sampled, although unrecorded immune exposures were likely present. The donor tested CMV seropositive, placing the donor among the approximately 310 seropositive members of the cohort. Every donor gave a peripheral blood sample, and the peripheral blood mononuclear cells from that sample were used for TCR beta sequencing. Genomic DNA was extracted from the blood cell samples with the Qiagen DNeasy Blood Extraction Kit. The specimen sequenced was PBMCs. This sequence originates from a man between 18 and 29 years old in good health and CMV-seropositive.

The encoded CDR3 is CASSSGTDYEQYF. The DNA sequence follows: TGTGCCAGCAGCTCCGGGACAGACTACGAGCAGTACTTC. The chain uses TRBV5-6 and TRBJ2-7; a stretch of 7 junction bases matches TRBD1. The CDR3 numbers 13 residues from cysteine through phenylalanine. Only CDR3 DNA is held: 39 bases, read in frame from base 1. The germline V end is reduced by 3 bases and the J end by 3 bases; junction bases left unmatched: 3. Reading the germline V gene gives CDR1 SGHDT and CDR2 YYEEEE.